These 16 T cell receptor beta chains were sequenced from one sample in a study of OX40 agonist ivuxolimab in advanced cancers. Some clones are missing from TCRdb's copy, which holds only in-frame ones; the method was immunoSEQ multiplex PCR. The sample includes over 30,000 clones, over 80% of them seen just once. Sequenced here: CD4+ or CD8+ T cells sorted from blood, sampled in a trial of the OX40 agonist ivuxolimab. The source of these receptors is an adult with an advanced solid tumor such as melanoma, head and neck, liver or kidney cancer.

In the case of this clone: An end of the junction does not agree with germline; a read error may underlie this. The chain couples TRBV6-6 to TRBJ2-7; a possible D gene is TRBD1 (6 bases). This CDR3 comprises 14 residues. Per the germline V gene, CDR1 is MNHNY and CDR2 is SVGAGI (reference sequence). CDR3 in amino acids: CASSYPGQFGGDLF. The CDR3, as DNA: TGTGCCAGCAGTTACCCTGGACAGTTCGGAGGTGATCTCTTC.

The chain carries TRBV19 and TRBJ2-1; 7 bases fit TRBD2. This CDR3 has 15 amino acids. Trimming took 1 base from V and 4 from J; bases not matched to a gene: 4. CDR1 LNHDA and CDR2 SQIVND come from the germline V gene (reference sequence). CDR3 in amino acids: CASSIAAGVYNEQFF. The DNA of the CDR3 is TGTGCCAGTAGTATAGCCGCGGGGGTATACAATGAGCAGTTCTTC.

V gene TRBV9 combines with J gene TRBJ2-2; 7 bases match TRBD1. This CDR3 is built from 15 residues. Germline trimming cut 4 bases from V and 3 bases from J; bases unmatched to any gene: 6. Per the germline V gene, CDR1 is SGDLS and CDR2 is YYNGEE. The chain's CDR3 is CASSPTGKYTGELFF. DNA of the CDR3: TGTGCCAGCAGCCCGACAGGGAAATACACCGGGGAGCTGTTTTTT.

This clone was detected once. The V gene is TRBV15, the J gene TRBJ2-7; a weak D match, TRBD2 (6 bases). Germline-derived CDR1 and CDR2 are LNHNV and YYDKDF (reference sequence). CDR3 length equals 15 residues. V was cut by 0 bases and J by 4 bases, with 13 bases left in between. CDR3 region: CATSRDGGLSYEQYF. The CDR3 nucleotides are TGTGCCACCAGCAGAGATGGAGGGTTATCGTACGAGCAGTACTTC.

The CDR3 sequence: CASSLEGSNAGNTIYF. In nucleotides, the CDR3 is TGCGCCAGCAGCTTGGAAGGTTCTAACGCTGGAAACACCATATATTTT. This rearrangement joins TRBV5-1 to TRBJ1-3; the D is unclear. V lost 0 bases to trimming and J lost 2 bases, with 12 bases between them. The CDR3 sequence is 16 residues long. Germline assignment: CDR1 SGHRS and CDR2 YFSETQ.

The CDR3, as DNA: TGTGCCAGCAGTTTATTTGGAGGGATCGGCACAGATACGCAGTATTTT. Its protein is CASSLFGGIGTDTQYF. The chain combines TRBV27 with TRBJ2-3; perhaps TRBD2 as D (6 bases). Germline values: CDR1 MNHEY, CDR2 SMNVEV (reference sequence). V lost 1 base and J lost 1, with 12 bases in between. This CDR3 has 16 amino acids.

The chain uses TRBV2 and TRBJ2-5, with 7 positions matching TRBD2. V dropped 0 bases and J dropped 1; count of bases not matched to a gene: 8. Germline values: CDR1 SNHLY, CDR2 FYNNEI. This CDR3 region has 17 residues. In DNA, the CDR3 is TGTGCCAGCAGTGAAGCGAATGGCGGGGGATCCCAAGAGACCCAGTACTTC. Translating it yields CASSEANGGGSQETQYF.

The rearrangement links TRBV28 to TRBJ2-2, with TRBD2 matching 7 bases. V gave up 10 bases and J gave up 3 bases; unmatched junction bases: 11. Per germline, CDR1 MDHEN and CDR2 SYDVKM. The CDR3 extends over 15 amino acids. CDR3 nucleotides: TGTGCCACCATACCTTTGGGGAGGGACACCGGGGAGCTGTTTTTT. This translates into CATIPLGRDTGELFF.

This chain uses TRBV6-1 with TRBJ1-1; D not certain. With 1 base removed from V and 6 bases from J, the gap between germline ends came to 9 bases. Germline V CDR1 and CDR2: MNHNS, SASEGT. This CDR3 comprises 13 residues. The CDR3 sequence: CASSEGIRPEAFF. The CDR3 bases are TGTGCCAGCAGTGAAGGTATACGGCCTGAAGCTTTCTTT.

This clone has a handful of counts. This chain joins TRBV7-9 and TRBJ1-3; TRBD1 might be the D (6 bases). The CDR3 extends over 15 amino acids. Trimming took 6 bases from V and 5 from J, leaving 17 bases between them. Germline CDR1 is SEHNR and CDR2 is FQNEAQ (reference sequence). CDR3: CASSSFQGRRNTIYF. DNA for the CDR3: TGTGCCAGCAGTTCCTTCCAGGGGCGAAGAAACACCATATATTTT.

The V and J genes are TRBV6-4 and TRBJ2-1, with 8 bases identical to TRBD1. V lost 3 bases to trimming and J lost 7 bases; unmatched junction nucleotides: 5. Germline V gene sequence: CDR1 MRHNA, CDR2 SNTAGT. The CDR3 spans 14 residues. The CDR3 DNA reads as TGTGCCAGCAGTGAACTCACAGGGGGGAATGAGCAGTTCTTC. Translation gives CASSELTGGNEQFF.

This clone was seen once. CDR3 sequence reads: CASSEQAKNIQYF. The CDR3 DNA reads as TGTGCCAGCAGTGAACAGGCCAAAAACATTCAGTACTTC. The rearrangement links TRBV2 to TRBJ2-4; no reliable D call. V was trimmed by 2 bases and J by 1 base, leaving 3 bases between them. Germline V gene sequence: CDR1 SNHLY, CDR2 FYNNEI. CDR3 length: 13 residues.

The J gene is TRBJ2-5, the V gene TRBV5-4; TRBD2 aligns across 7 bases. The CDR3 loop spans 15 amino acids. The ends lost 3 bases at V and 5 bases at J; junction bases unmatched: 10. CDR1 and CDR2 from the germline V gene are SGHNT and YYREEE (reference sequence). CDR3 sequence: CASSSGLLSRETQYF. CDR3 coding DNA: TGTGCCAGCAGCTCGGGACTACTGTCTAGGGAGACCCAGTACTTC. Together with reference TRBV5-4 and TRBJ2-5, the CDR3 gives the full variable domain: ETGVTQSPTHLIKTRGQQVTLRCSSQSGHNTVSWYQQALGQGPQFIFQYYREEENGRGNFPPRFSGLQFPNYSSELNVNALELDDSALYLCASSSGLLSRETQYFGPGTRLLVL.

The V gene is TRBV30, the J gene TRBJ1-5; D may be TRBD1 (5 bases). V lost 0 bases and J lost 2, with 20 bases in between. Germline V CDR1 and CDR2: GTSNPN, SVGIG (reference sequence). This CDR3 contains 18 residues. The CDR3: CAWSVPPGTRKGNQPQHF. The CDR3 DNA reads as TGTGCCTGGAGTGTACCTCCCGGGACCCGAAAAGGCAATCAGCCCCAGCATTTT.

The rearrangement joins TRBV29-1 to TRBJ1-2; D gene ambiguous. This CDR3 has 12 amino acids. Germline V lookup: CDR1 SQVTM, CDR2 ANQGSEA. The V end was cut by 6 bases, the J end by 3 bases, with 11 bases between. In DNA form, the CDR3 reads TGCAGCGTGAAGGGAGGGCACTATGGCTACACCTTC. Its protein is CSVKGGHYGYTF.

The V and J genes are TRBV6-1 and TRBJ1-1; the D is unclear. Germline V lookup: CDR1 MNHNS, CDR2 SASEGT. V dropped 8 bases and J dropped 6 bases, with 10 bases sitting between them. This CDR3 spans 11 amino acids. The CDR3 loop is CASWVSPEAFF. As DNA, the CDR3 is TGTGCCAGCTGGGTCAGCCCTGAAGCTTTCTTT.